The next 7 T cell receptor beta chains were all read from a single sample in a study of blood T cell repertoires in COVID-19 (dated by TCRdb to 2020 to 2022). Receptor libraries were prepared by the immunoSEQ multiplex PCR assay. The immuneACCESS repertoire file appears here via TCRdb, limited to in-frame rearrangements. These files lack a portion of the clones; in checked studies, under half of the deficit traces to unresolved V genes, and the cause of the others is not known. The sample includes around 88,000 clones, with about 84% observed a single time. The ten most abundant clones make up nearly 4.5% of the sample. The specimen sequenced was peripheral blood. The receptors here all came from a man aged 55 to 70 with acute or convalescent COVID-19.

This chain connects TRBV29-1 to TRBJ2-7, with 8 bases aligning to TRBD2. The CDR3 spans 13 residues. Germline trimming cut 5 bases from V and 1 base from J; bases unmatched to any gene: 4. Germline lookup yields CDR1 SQVTM and CDR2 ANQGSEA. CDR3 loop: CSVSSGHSYEQYF. The CDR3 DNA reads TGCAGCGTTTCTAGCGGGCATTCCTACGAGCAGTACTTC.

In its sample, this clone was seen a few times. This chain connects TRBV12-5 to TRBJ2-5; D gene unclear. This CDR3 contains 11 residues. Trimming removed 8 bases at V and 1 base at J, with 5 bases between. Germline V gene data show CDR1 as LGHNT and CDR2 as FRNRAP. The CDR3 loop is CASHSQETQYF. As DNA, the CDR3 is TGTGCTAGTCACAGCCAAGAGACCCAGTACTTC.

The V and J genes are TRBV6-1 and TRBJ1-3; D ambiguous. The CDR3 runs to 17 residues. V shed 0 bases and J shed 0 bases, with 12 bases lying between them. Germline V gives CDR1 MNHNS, CDR2 SASEGT. The CDR3 loop reads CASSEALVWLSGNTIYF. The CDR3 DNA follows: TGTGCCAGCAGTGAAGCGCTTGTTTGGCTCTCTGGAAACACCATATATTTT.

This clone was detected only a few times. V gene TRBV5-1 combines with J gene TRBJ1-5; 7 bases are a match to TRBD1. Germline CDR1 and CDR2: SGHRS and YFSETQ. Germline trimming cut 1 base from V and 7 bases from J; bases unmatched to any gene: 8. There are 15 residues in the CDR3. CDR3 DNA: TGCGCCAGCAGCTTGAAAGGGGGCGCGGGGCAGCCCCAGCATTTT. Protein sequence: CASSLKGGAGQPQHF.

V gene TRBV6-5 combines with J gene TRBJ2-3, with D possibly matching TRBD2 (5 bases). CDR3 size: 14 residues. V was clipped by 2 bases and J by 4 bases, with 10 bases between them. Looked up from germline, CDR1 is MNHEY and CDR2 is SVGAGI. The CDR3 sequence is CASSYGAAPDTQYF. The CDR3, as DNA: TGTGCCAGCAGTTACGGAGCGGCCCCAGATACGCAGTATTTT.

Note on this clone: Other nucleotide sequences in the sample specify the same CDR3. V is TRBV3-1 (or the pseudogene TRBV3-2) and J is TRBJ2-1, with a possible D match to TRBD1 (5 bases). CDR1 is LGHDT, CDR2 YNNKEL, per germline (reference sequence). Deletions cut 2 bases from V and 7 bases from J, with 12 bases between. The CDR3 runs 14 residues. CDR3 amino acids: CASSQIQGRNEQFF. The CDR3 region has the DNA TGTGCCAGCAGCCAAATCCAGGGCAGGAATGAGCAGTTCTTC.

The table lists this clone with a count of one. The gene calls are TRBV11-3 and TRBJ2-3; 8 bases fit TRBD2. Germline values: CDR1 SGHNT, CDR2 YENEEA. The junction had 4 bases not matched to a gene; V was cut back by 1 base and J by 1 base. The CDR3 has 16 residues. The CDR3 loop reads CASSLGRGVRTDTQYF. For the CDR3, the DNA is TGTGCCAGCAGCTTAGGGCGGGGGGTCCGCACAGATACGCAGTATTTT.